A selection of T cell receptor beta chains follows, all from one sample in a study of blood T cells in healthy people across ages. TCRdb reprocessed the 5' RACE reads with MiXCR, giving one entry per CDR3 protein. The top ten clones hold about a quarter of a sample with roughly 830,000 distinct CDR3 sequences, around 68% of them seen once. Source material: blood. The origin of the receptors is a man aged 25 to 40 in good health. The CDR3 runs from the conserved cysteine through the conserved F or W. Some rows mark clone size as missing; the rest say once, few, many or name a class of expanded clone.

v_gene: TRBV7-8
abundance: -
j_gene: TRBJ2-7
CDR3aa: CASSRGGDRNYEQYF

v_gene: TRBV15
abundance: few
j_gene: TRBJ2-1
CDR3aa: CATSSRPIGAYNEQFF

v_gene: TRBV20-1
abundance: -
j_gene: TRBJ2-6
CDR3aa: CSACGLAGYSGANVLTF

v_gene: TRBV10-3
abundance: few
j_gene: TRBJ1-4
CDR3aa: CASRDRANEKLFF

v_gene: TRBV25-1
abundance: few
j_gene: TRBJ1-5
CDR3aa: CASSRGLQPQHF

v_gene: TRBV20-1
abundance: -
j_gene: TRBJ2-1
CDR3aa: CSADLAGLYNEQFF

v_gene: TRBV20-1
abundance: -
j_gene: TRBJ2-7
CDR3aa: CSARGGDSYEQYF

v_gene: TRBV4-1
abundance: -
j_gene: TRBJ2-5
CDR3aa: CASSPRTSGGAFQGTQYF

v_gene: TRBV9
abundance: -
j_gene: TRBJ2-6
CDR3aa: CASSVTGTLSGANVLTF

v_gene: TRBV28
abundance: -
j_gene: TRBJ2-7
CDR3aa: CASSSRDGVYEQYF

v_gene: TRBV3-1
abundance: -
j_gene: TRBJ2-7
CDR3aa: CASSHMRDRGRYEQYF

v_gene: TRBV7-2
abundance: -
j_gene: TRBJ1-4
CDR3aa: CASSFSLDRGVKLFF